This TCR beta chain appears in the sequencing data of a study of cytomegalovirus exposure and HLA in healthy donors (dated 2017 in TCRdb). Background on the whole study: An earlier analysis of approximately 550 of the donors reported about 250 Gb of sequence data and roughly 110 million unique TCR beta sequences from 190 million or so T cells. Roughly 300 gigabases of sequencing data and around 80 million unique TCR sequences made up an early release that covered under 750 HLA-typed donors. Of the 300 to 450 genotyped donors, more than 75% were placed in the genetic ancestry cluster associated with self-reported Caucasian donors. The study was designed to test whether signatures of past pathogen exposure could be identified by cataloging public T cell receptors. The study used immunosequencing to profile the T cell repertoires of 670 or so subjects and linked those repertoires to cytomegalovirus serostatus. Along with the approximately 670-subject first cohort, a separate validation cohort of over 90 different subjects was used. High-throughput TCR immunosequencing, statistical association of individual TCRs with disease status, and machine learning were combined to predict cytomegalovirus infection status. A later analysis re-examined previously published TCR beta repertoires from 500 to 700 donors and added high-resolution HLA genotyping to investigate patterns of TCR occurrence. Rather than drawing on any new phenotypic data, the later analysis identified candidate immune exposures from TCR beta sequences and the way those sequences occurred across donors. In an earlier analysis of over 550 of the donors, high-throughput TCR beta sequencing was used to judge whether each TCR beta V gene segment behaved as functional or pseudogenic. Donor age, sex, ethnicity and CMV serostatus were compiled together with the repertoire data. A later genetic analysis used genome-wide SNP genotypes for about 55% of the 666 donors, treating that subset as a discovery cohort. Every discovery cohort repertoire had been produced on one sequencing platform. HLA typing covered class I and class II loci at four-digit resolution. Typing coverage varied by locus: roughly 620-630 donors for A, B, C, DRB1 and DQB1; approximately 500 for DQA1; 606 for DPA1; around 450 for DPB1. Because of strong linkage in the cohort, roughly five DR-DQ haplotypes were treated as single units for association and clustering. Among over 350 genotyped donors of the cohort, an average of 235,054 unique TCR beta nucleotide sequences were sequenced per donor, roughly a sixth of them non-productive.

The study at large found these results: Presence/absence analyses assumed roughly uniform sequencing depth across donors, an assumption that may not hold. According to a later analysis, most CMV-associated TCR beta chains appeared to be HLA-restricted, and the HLA associations seemed to be driven largely by CMV exposure. In vitro tests confirmed that a few of the cytomegalovirus-associated TCR beta chains recognize cytomegalovirus antigens. HLA typing was unavailable for some donors at each locus, so association tests used only the typed subset. The study listed 150 to 200 TCR beta chains as associated with cytomegalovirus. A further reported finding was that TCR beta sequences accurately predicted the HLA-A and HLA-B alleles for most subjects in the first cohort. The classifier was reported to diagnose cytomegalovirus status with high specificity and sensitivity in both the original and validation cohorts. CMV serostatus was the only immune exposure information available for the cohort. At a false discovery rate of 0.05, a later analysis linked under 20,000 TCR beta sequences to specific HLA alleles. A cluster of highly shared sequence variants was judged likely to be a technical artifact of the sequencing pipeline. V-gene and J-gene trimming of TCR beta chains was associated with a missense DCLRE1C variant in a later genetic analysis, and the association was replicated in an independent cohort. Because the 87-base-pair reads could not distinguish some IMGT-functional V segments, including TRBV6-2 and TRBV6-3, those segments were excluded. A later genetic analysis reported fewer N-insertions in productive TCRs among donors in an Asian-associated ancestry cluster than the approximately 670-donor mean. In a later analysis, HLA-associated TCR beta chains were found to be more clonally expanded and to have lower generation probabilities than equally common non-associated chains. It was suggested by the authors that the approach could potentially be generalized to other disease states and immunological phenotypes. Most TCR sequences were seen in very few donors, while some public TCRs were found in many individuals. Several of the top co-occurrence clusters appeared to be linked to parvovirus B19, influenza, CMV and Epstein-Barr virus, according to a later analysis. Linkage disequilibrium might explain the correlated functional status among segregating V segments, but an unknown experimental factor could not be ruled out. Strong co-occurrence of HLA alleles, especially DR and DQ, made assigning TCR associations to individual alleles difficult. According to a later analysis, TCR association rates differed among HLA loci, with DRB1 alleles showing the most associated TCRs and HLA-C alleles showing the fewest. The cohort was sequenced for TCR beta chains only, and without alpha or paired-chain data the features that could be detected were limited. In an earlier analysis of some 500 of the donors, most TCR beta V segments appeared in productive rearrangements about 87% or about 30% of the time, broadly matching IMGT annotations. Because counts were too low, about 18 rarely observed V segments, including chromosome 9 orphons, were excluded from the earlier analysis of several hundred of the donors.

Library creation used the immunoSEQ multiplex PCR assay. For the multiplex PCR, a mixture combining 60 forward primers for TCR Vbeta segments and 13 reverse primers for TCR Jbeta segments was used. Amplification of the CDR3 region of rearranged TCR beta genes was performed with a multiplex PCR assay on genomic DNA. The Illumina HiSeq System was used to sequence the amplified TCR beta libraries as 87-base-pair reads. On the study's bioinformatics: A later analysis counted about 80 million unique TCR beta chains across the 666 repertoires, and roughly 10 million of these chains were shared by at least two donors. Raw reads were error-corrected and collapsed into unique sequences with a nearest-neighbor algorithm that merged closely related sequences to remove PCR and sequencing errors. CDR3 sequences were aligned to IMGT reference sequences to assign V, D and J gene segments. For a sequence to be retained, a match of at least six nucleotides was required to both a V gene segment and a J gene segment. Rearrangements were called productive when the CDR3 lacked stop codons and stayed in frame with V and J; all others were non-productive. Following IMGT convention, CDR3 was defined as the stretch from the second conserved V-encoded cysteine to the conserved J-encoded phenylalanine. The earlier analysis of about 530 of the donors excluded any sequence lacking an unambiguous match to a single V gene segment. An earlier analysis of just under 600 of the donors called V segments functional above 56.7% productive rearrangements and segregating when the between-donor standard deviation exceeded 5%. A statistical classification framework was built to diagnose cytomegalovirus status from the catalog of TCR beta chain sequences. In a later analysis, TCR nucleotide sequences were compared against IMGT/GENE-DB human TR gene sequences so that V and J genes could be assigned. The TCRdist pipeline was used in a later analysis to assign CDR3 sequences and most-parsimonious VDJ recombination scenarios. In a later analysis, every TCR beta chain was defined by the combination of its CDR3 amino acid sequence and its V-gene family, and reads without a unique V-gene family were dropped. In a later analysis, nearly 600 highly shared, low-generation-probability nucleotide sequences were removed to address suspected cross-contamination and a sequencing artifact. For each public chain, a later analysis derived a clonal expansion index from normalized ranks of inferred template counts within each repertoire. A later analysis computed generation probabilities with a VDJ recombination model fitted to out-of-frame rearrangements, and checked the results against IGoR. A later analysis scored TCR-TCR, TCR-HLA and TCR-CMV co-occurrence with hypergeometric tests, applying a repertoire-size bias correction to TCR pairs. In a later analysis, false discovery rates were estimated by permuting HLA or CMV assignments 20 times. In a later analysis, co-occurring TCRs were grouped using DBSCAN, and TCRdist sequence similarity was added for clustering within HLA-allele-positive subsets. Repertoires with fewer than 30,000 or more than 120,000 public chains, plus five repertoires with anomalous nucleotide sharing, were excluded from co-occurrence clustering. TCRdb took this table from immuneACCESS and kept in-frame rearrangements with V and J called. Such tables lack part of the clones; where checked against another copy, unresolved V genes explain under half of the gap, and the rest is unexplained. For V, J and clone size, that table is used; D and trimming come from the DNA. The sample profile shows 150,000 to 200,000 clones; over 65% of them were found once. The ten largest clones represent 4% to 5% of the sample.

The trim is 0 bases for V and 8 bases for J, with a gap of 19 bases between the germline ends. CDR1 KGHSH and CDR2 LQKENI were looked up in the germline V gene. Spanning cysteine to phenylalanine, the CDR3 consists of 16 amino acids. Only CDR3 DNA is held: 48 bases, read in frame from base 1. As for this clone: What antigen it recognizes has not been identified. No qualities accompany the bases; no much larger clone lies one base away.

The cohort comprised around 700 healthy bone marrow donors. At the time of sampling, all cohort members were nominally healthy, though unrecorded immune exposures were likely present. The donor was CMV seropositive and was included in the group of approximately 300 seropositive cohort members. Each donor provided a peripheral blood sample, and peripheral blood mononuclear cells were used for TCR beta sequencing. The Qiagen DNeasy Blood Extraction Kit was used to extract genomic DNA from the blood cell samples. The sequence joins TRBV18 to TRBJ1-2; the D gene cannot be resolved reliably. The sample taken for sequencing was PBMCs. The sequence was collected from a young man in good health and CMV-seropositive. The CDR3 here reads CASSPPEGGSGRGYTF. The DNA sequence reads TGTGCCAGCTCACCACCAGAGGGAGGGAGCGGTAGAGGCTACACCTTC. Full variable domain (CDR3 extended with the reference TRBV18 and TRBJ1-2 proteins): NAGVMQNPRHLVRRRGQEARLRCSPMKGHSHVYWYRQLPEEGLKFMVYLQKENIIDESGMPKERFSAEFPKEGPSILRIQQVVRGDSAAYFCASSPPEGGSGRGYTFGSGTRLTVV.